This T cell receptor beta chain comes out of a study of Tregs in tolerant kidney transplant recipients (dated by TCRdb to between 2018 and 2021). Background for the entire study: Related donors were used in the transplants with nonmyeloablative bone marrow transplantation, and mixed chimerism was transient in the human trials. The study applied TCRbeta sequencing to find donor-specific regulatory T cells before combined kidney and bone marrow transplantation and then followed those same cells after transplant. Points the paper makes about the study in general: Donor-specific Treg expansion was found to exceed global Treg expansion in tolerant patients, suggesting antigen-driven rather than nonspecific expansion. The study was limited by small patient numbers, and the findings need validation in larger populations and under other immunosuppression protocols. Because the PCR primers were changed over time for some patients, nucleotide-level comparison could not be performed across the samples from those patients. The most biologically relevant and donor-specific TCRbeta repertoire appeared to be identified by expanding Tregs with activated donor B cells. Biological reproducibility was not directly assessed, although technical replication error appeared to be minimal.

For TCRbeta CDR3 sequencing, genomic DNA was extracted from sorted cells using the QIAGEN DNeasy Blood and Tissue Kit. High-throughput TCRbeta CDR3 sequencing was carried out commercially through immunoSEQ, with PCR amplification with bias correction and internal controls included. Per the authors' processing: Unique productive TCRbeta sequences were defined by CDR3 nucleotide sequence when primers matched and otherwise by CDR3 amino acid sequence together with Vbeta and Jbeta genes. To correct for sorting error, sequences found in more than one sorted population at a frequency ratio of 2:1 or less were discarded, and the remaining shared sequences were assigned to the population with the higher frequency. Sequences were defined as donor-reactive when expanded at least 5-fold in CFSE-low cells versus unstimulated cells and present at a frequency of at least 0.01% in CFSE-low cells. Repertoire divergence was quantified by Jensen-Shannon divergence using the top 100 TCRbeta sequences ranked by frequency. When a sample had multiple sequencing runs, each run was corrected for sorting error separately and the runs were then pooled. This immuneACCESS table, as held by TCRdb, lists in-frame sequences with V and J called but not all clones. Of the missing ones, under half trace to an unresolved V gene in checked studies; the others have no known cause. That table supplies the V and J calls and clone size; D and trimming were determined from the DNA. The table held for this sample gives fewer than 35,000 clones. Under 9% of the sample lies in the top ten.

In the case of this clone: Its antigen is still unknown. The read gets to within 3 residues of the CDR3 end, and the germline J gene fills in the rest.

The CDR3 spans 16 residues, from the cysteine through the phenylalanine. Part of the CDR3 DNA is given, 39 bases translated from base 1. CDR1 KGHSH and CDR2 LQKENI were looked up in the germline V gene. Trimmed from V: 6 bases; trimmed from J: 0 bases; junction bases lacking a gene match: 10. The sample's time point, from its label and the paper: blood sample drawn before combined kidney and bone marrow transplant. Thawed PBMCs were FACS-sorted into unstimulated Tregs (CD4+CD25+CD127-), CD4+ non-Tregs (CD4+CD25-), CD4 cells and CD8 cells. 4 combined kidney and bone marrow transplant recipients from the ITN036ST trial were included as patients, and samples were available only from these trial subjects. Healthy control blood was processed to PBMCs by Ficoll density gradient and cryopreserved, and patient PBMCs were collected before and after transplant.

The sequencing used CD8+ T cells from blood, collected before the transplant. The TCR sequence derives from a human donor who received a combined kidney and bone marrow transplant. Here the chain combines TRBV18 and TRBJ1-2; 7 bases in between match TRBD1. The CDR3 DNA, read in part, is TGTGCCAGCTCCCGAGGACAGGCCTTTTCTAACTATGGC. Its protein reads: CASSRGQAFSNYG. The entire CDR3 protein reads CASSRGQAFSNYGYTF.